This is a list of T cell receptor beta chains from one sample in a study of control samples from healthy donors and cancer patients. Some clones are missing from TCRdb's copy, which holds only in-frame ones; the method was immunoSEQ multiplex PCR. The sample has 120,000 or so clones; roughly nine tenths are singletons. The specimen was blood. The receptors shown here come from a man aged 50 to 60 in good health. The CDR3 runs from the conserved cysteine through the conserved F or W. The D gene is left open where the match is weak. Rows may omit the clone size; those that give it use once, few, many or a size class.

V gene: TRBV7-2; J gene: TRBJ2-5; D gene: NA; clone size: NA; CDR3 protein: CASSPGVAQETQYF; CDR3 DNA: TGTGCCAGCAGCCCCGGGGTAGCCCAAGAGACCCAGTACTTC
V gene: TRBV4-1; J gene: TRBJ2-7; D gene: NA; clone size: NA; CDR3 protein: CASSQDVQGYEQYF; CDR3 DNA: TGCGCCAGCAGCCAAGACGTCCAGGGGTACGAGCAGTACTTC
V gene: TRBV7-8; J gene: TRBJ2-1; D gene: NA; clone size: NA; CDR3 protein: CASSLGQYNEQFF; CDR3 DNA: TGTGCCAGCAGCTTAGGTCAGTACAATGAGCAGTTCTTC
V gene: TRBV7-9; J gene: TRBJ2-5; D gene: TRBD2; clone size: once; CDR3 protein: CAIPASGVQETQYF; CDR3 DNA: TGTGCCATCCCGGCCAGCGGGGTACAAGAGACCCAGTACTTC
V gene: TRBV19; J gene: TRBJ2-1; D gene: NA; clone size: NA; CDR3 protein: CASTDRGYNEQFF; CDR3 DNA: TGTGCCAGTACCGATAGGGGGTACAATGAGCAGTTCTTC
V gene: TRBV7-2; J gene: TRBJ2-1; D gene: TRBD2; clone size: NA; CDR3 protein: CASSLSVGLALHEQFF; CDR3 DNA: TGTGCCAGCAGCTTAAGTGTAGGACTAGCCCTCCATGAGCAGTTCTTC
V gene: TRBV11-2; J gene: TRBJ1-1; D gene: NA; clone size: NA; CDR3 protein: CASSTLYTEAFF; CDR3 DNA: TGTGCCAGCAGCACCCTATACACTGAAGCTTTCTTT
V gene: TRBV27; J gene: TRBJ1-2; D gene: TRBD1; clone size: NA; CDR3 protein: CASSLSGQGTYGYTF; CDR3 DNA: TGTGCCAGCAGTTTGTCGGGACAGGGGACCTATGGCTACACCTTC
V gene: TRBV19; J gene: TRBJ2-7; D gene: NA; clone size: NA; CDR3 protein: CASSMRSSSSYEQYF; CDR3 DNA: TGTGCCAGTAGTATGAGGTCCTCGAGCTCCTACGAGCAGTACTTC
V gene: TRBV5-1; J gene: TRBJ2-5; D gene: TRBD1; clone size: NA; CDR3 protein: CASSPTQGTETQYF; CDR3 DNA: TGCGCCAGCAGCCCCACACAGGGGACAGAGACCCAGTACTTC
V gene: TRBV30; J gene: TRBJ1-5; D gene: NA; clone size: once; CDR3 protein: CAWGRTGNQPQHF; CDR3 DNA: TGTGCCTGGGGGCGGACGGGGAATCAGCCCCAGCATTTT
V gene: TRBV24-1; J gene: TRBJ2-1; D gene: TRBD2; clone size: once; CDR3 protein: CATSDFSGGYNEQFF; CDR3 DNA: TGTGCCACCAGTGATTTTAGCGGGGGGTACAATGAGCAGTTCTTC
V gene: TRBV21-1; J gene: TRBJ2-7; D gene: NA; clone size: NA; CDR3 protein: CASSKAGQGANSGSYEQYF; CDR3 DNA: TGTGCCAGCAGCAAAGCAGGACAGGGGGCTAACTCAGGGTCCTACGAGCAGTACTTC
V gene: TRBV20-1; J gene: TRBJ2-5; D gene: TRBD2; clone size: once; CDR3 protein: CSASDPGLAGYQETQYF; CDR3 DNA: TGCAGTGCTAGTGACCCGGGACTAGCGGGGTACCAAGAGACCCAGTACTTC
V gene: TRBV3-1/TRBV3-2; J gene: TRBJ2-1; D gene: NA; clone size: NA; CDR3 protein: CASRIGTGEDEQFF; CDR3 DNA: TGTGCCAGTAGAATCGGGACTGGTGAAGATGAGCAGTTCTTC
V gene: TRBV7-9; J gene: TRBJ2-7; D gene: TRBD1; clone size: NA; CDR3 protein: CASSSSGTEGEQYF; CDR3 DNA: TGTGCCAGCAGCTCCTCCGGGACAGAGGGCGAGCAGTACTTC
V gene: TRBV9; J gene: TRBJ1-1; D gene: TRBD1; clone size: many; CDR3 protein: CASSPTGDNTDTEAFF; CDR3 DNA: TGTGCCAGCAGCCCGACAGGGGATAATACGGACACTGAAGCTTTCTTT
V gene: TRBV6-5; J gene: TRBJ2-7; D gene: TRBD1; clone size: NA; CDR3 protein: CASSTGGSFGEQYF; CDR3 DNA: TGTGCCAGCAGCACAGGGGGTTCTTTTGGCGAGCAGTACTTC
V gene: TRBV19; J gene: TRBJ1-1; D gene: NA; clone size: NA; CDR3 protein: CASSRARSNTEAFF; CDR3 DNA: TGTGCCAGTAGTCGGGCACGGTCGAACACTGAAGCTTTCTTT
V gene: TRBV5-1; J gene: TRBJ1-1; D gene: TRBD1; clone size: NA; CDR3 protein: CASRDSMNTEAFF; CDR3 DNA: TGCGCCAGTCGGGACAGCATGAACACTGAAGCTTTCTTT
V gene: TRBV3-1/TRBV3-2; J gene: TRBJ1-2; D gene: NA; clone size: NA; CDR3 protein: CASSHGQDYGYTF; CDR3 DNA: TGTGCCAGCAGCCACGGCCAGGACTATGGCTACACCTTC
V gene: TRBV18; J gene: TRBJ2-7; D gene: NA; clone size: few; CDR3 protein: CASSPPSRSNYEQYF; CDR3 DNA: TGTGCCAGCTCACCACCGAGTAGATCGAACTACGAGCAGTACTTC
V gene: TRBV3-1/TRBV3-2; J gene: TRBJ2-3; D gene: NA; clone size: NA; CDR3 protein: CASTKSRTDTQYF; CDR3 DNA: TGTGCCAGCACCAAGTCCAGGACAGATACGCAGTATTTT
V gene: TRBV6-5; J gene: TRBJ1-1; D gene: NA; clone size: NA; CDR3 protein: CASSSQYTNTEAFF; CDR3 DNA: TGTGCCAGCAGTTCCCAGTACACGAACACTGAAGCTTTCTTT
V gene: TRBV29-1; J gene: TRBJ2-3; D gene: NA; clone size: NA; CDR3 protein: CSVVSRVTDTQYF; CDR3 DNA: TGCAGCGTTGTGAGCAGGGTAACAGATACGCAGTATTTT
V gene: TRBV7-2; J gene: TRBJ1-1; D gene: NA; clone size: NA; CDR3 protein: CASSFNRDPNTEAFF; CDR3 DNA: TGTGCCAGCAGCTTCAACAGGGACCCGAACACTGAAGCTTTCTTT
V gene: TRBV7-2; J gene: TRBJ1-1; D gene: TRBD1; clone size: NA; CDR3 protein: CASSPWTGEAEAFF; CDR3 DNA: TGTGCCAGCAGCCCTTGGACAGGGGAGGCTGAAGCTTTCTTT
V gene: TRBV11-2; J gene: TRBJ2-7; D gene: TRBD2; clone size: once; CDR3 protein: CASSLNLAGAGREQYF; CDR3 DNA: TGTGCCAGCAGCTTAAATCTAGCGGGGGCCGGAAGGGAGCAGTACTTC
V gene: TRBV6-2/TRBV6-3; J gene: TRBJ2-3; D gene: NA; clone size: once; CDR3 protein: CASSYSGGANTQYF; CDR3 DNA: TGTGCCAGCAGTTACTCGGGGGGGGCGAATACGCAGTATTTT
V gene: TRBV25-1; J gene: TRBJ2-3; D gene: NA; clone size: NA; CDR3 protein: CASSGRVPTDTQYF; CDR3 DNA: TGTGCCAGCAGTGGACGGGTCCCCACAGATACGCAGTATTTT
V gene: TRBV28; J gene: TRBJ1-2; D gene: NA; clone size: NA; CDR3 protein: CASRENYGYTF; CDR3 DNA: TGTGCCAGCAGGGAGAACTATGGCTACACCTTC
V gene: TRBV4-1; J gene: TRBJ2-3; D gene: NA; clone size: NA; CDR3 protein: CASSQDKGIDTQYF; CDR3 DNA: TGCGCCAGCAGCCAAGATAAGGGGATAGATACGCAGTATTTT
V gene: TRBV4-1; J gene: TRBJ1-5; D gene: NA; clone size: NA; CDR3 protein: CASSQVPQGYQPQHF; CDR3 DNA: TGCGCCAGCAGCCAAGTCCCCCAGGGATATCAGCCCCAGCATTTT
V gene: TRBV5-5; J gene: TRBJ2-7; D gene: TRBD1; clone size: NA; CDR3 protein: CASSGTVYSYEQYF; CDR3 DNA: TGTGCCAGCAGCGGGACAGTCTACTCCTACGAGCAGTACTTC
V gene: TRBV2; J gene: TRBJ1-4; D gene: TRBD1; clone size: NA; CDR3 protein: CASSLSTGVGEKLFF; CDR3 DNA: TGTGCCAGCAGTCTAAGTACAGGGGTTGGTGAAAAACTGTTTTTT
V gene: TRBV5-4; J gene: TRBJ1-6; D gene: NA; clone size: NA; CDR3 protein: CASSLFGVAYNSPLHF; CDR3 DNA: TGTGCCAGCAGCTTGTTCGGGGTGGCCTATAATTCACCCCTCCACTTT
V gene: TRBV7-9; J gene: TRBJ2-3; D gene: NA; clone size: once; CDR3 protein: CASSSNRAATDTQYF; CDR3 DNA: TGTGCCAGCAGCTCCAATCGGGCGGCCACAGATACGCAGTATTTT
V gene: TRBV14; J gene: TRBJ2-1; D gene: TRBD1; clone size: NA; CDR3 protein: CASSQVKGDSSRVGQFF; CDR3 DNA: TGTGCCAGCAGCCAAGTAAAGGGGGACAGTTCTAGAGTCGGGCAGTTCTTC
V gene: TRBV27; J gene: TRBJ1-2; D gene: NA; clone size: NA; CDR3 protein: CASRVTGSNYGYTF; CDR3 DNA: TGTGCCAGCAGGGTAACAGGGTCTAACTATGGCTACACCTTC
V gene: TRBV5-1; J gene: TRBJ1-2; D gene: NA; clone size: NA; CDR3 protein: CASSLGEGFNYGYTF; CDR3 DNA: TGCGCCAGCAGCTTAGGGGAGGGGTTCAACTATGGCTACACCTTC
V gene: TRBV11-2; J gene: TRBJ2-3; D gene: TRBD2; clone size: NA; CDR3 protein: CASSDGRGRHTDTQYF; CDR3 DNA: TGTGCCAGCAGCGACGGGAGGGGGAGACACACAGATACGCAGTATTTT
V gene: TRBV6-4; J gene: TRBJ2-1; D gene: TRBD1; clone size: NA; CDR3 protein: CASSDGTGVGEQFF; CDR3 DNA: TGTGCCAGCAGTGACGGGACAGGGGTCGGTGAGCAGTTCTTC
V gene: TRBV12-3/TRBV12-4; J gene: TRBJ2-3; D gene: TRBD1; clone size: NA; CDR3 protein: CASQQGADTQYF; CDR3 DNA: TGTGCCAGCCAACAGGGGGCAGATACGCAGTATTTT
V gene: TRBV29-1; J gene: TRBJ2-2; D gene: NA; clone size: NA; CDR3 protein: CSVRVIGGNTGELFF; CDR3 DNA: TGCAGCGTTCGGGTAATCGGGGGGAACACCGGGGAGCTGTTTTTT
V gene: TRBV4-3; J gene: TRBJ1-1; D gene: NA; clone size: NA; CDR3 protein: CASSPGHGNTEAFF; CDR3 DNA: TGCGCCAGCAGTCCCGGACACGGAAACACTGAAGCTTTCTTT
V gene: TRBV6-1; J gene: TRBJ2-7; D gene: NA; clone size: NA; CDR3 protein: CASSEAYEQYF; CDR3 DNA: TGTGCCAGCAGTGAAGCCTACGAGCAGTACTTC
V gene: TRBV11-2; J gene: TRBJ2-2; D gene: TRBD2; clone size: NA; CDR3 protein: CASSAAGGGFTGELFF; CDR3 DNA: TGTGCCAGCAGCGCGGCGGGCGGGGGGTTCACCGGGGAGCTGTTTTTT
V gene: TRBV4-1; J gene: TRBJ1-5; D gene: NA; clone size: NA; CDR3 protein: CASSPTRLGNINQPQHF; CDR3 DNA: TGCGCCAGCAGCCCTACAAGATTGGGGAACATCAATCAGCCCCAGCATTTT
V gene: TRBV2; J gene: TRBJ1-2; D gene: NA; clone size: NA; CDR3 protein: CASSGSGPGYTF; CDR3 DNA: TGTGCCAGCAGTGGGTCTGGCCCTGGCTACACCTTC
V gene: TRBV13; J gene: TRBJ2-5; D gene: NA; clone size: NA; CDR3 protein: CASSLVERGRETQYF; CDR3 DNA: TGTGCCAGCAGCTTAGTGGAAAGGGGAAGAGAGACCCAGTACTTC
V gene: TRBV6-5; J gene: TRBJ1-2; D gene: NA; clone size: few; CDR3 protein: CASRSLDGYEGYTF; CDR3 DNA: TGTGCCAGCAGATCCCTGGACGGTTACGAAGGCTACACCTTC
V gene: TRBV9; J gene: TRBJ1-2; D gene: NA; clone size: NA; CDR3 protein: CASSVQGGDYGYTF; CDR3 DNA: TGTGCCAGCAGCGTACAGGGAGGCGACTATGGCTACACCTTC
V gene: TRBV9; J gene: TRBJ1-1; D gene: NA; clone size: NA; CDR3 protein: CASSVGGVNTEAFF; CDR3 DNA: TGTGCCAGCAGCGTTGGGGGGGTGAACACTGAAGCTTTCTTT